Listed below are T cell receptor beta chains from one sample, sequenced in a study of blood T cell repertoires in COVID-19. Measured with immunoSEQ multiplex PCR; TCRdb has only the in-frame clones, and not every one. The table lists 89,000 or so clones, about 83% of them singletons, with 8% in the top ten. Input material: peripheral blood. These TCRs come from a man aged 50 or older with active COVID-19. CDR3s include the opening cysteine and the closing phenylalanine or tryptophan. D genes are given only for firm matches.

v_call: TRBV27; d_call: .; j_call: TRBJ1-1; cdr3_nt: TGTGCCAGCAGTTTATCAGGGAGAATCACTGAAGCTTTCTTT; cdr3_aa: CASSLSGRITEAFF
v_call: TRBV24-1; d_call: TRBD1; j_call: TRBJ1-1; cdr3_nt: TGTGCCACCAGTGGGACACAGGGGGGTGAAGCTTTCTTT; cdr3_aa: CATSGTQGGEAFF
v_call: TRBV5-1; d_call: TRBD2; j_call: TRBJ2-5; cdr3_nt: TGCGCCAGCAGCTTGGATGGGGGGGGTCACCAAGAGACCCAGTACTTC; cdr3_aa: CASSLDGGGHQETQYF
v_call: TRBV28; d_call: TRBD1; j_call: TRBJ1-2; cdr3_nt: TGTGCCAGCAGTCCAGGACAGGGGTATGGCTACACCTTC; cdr3_aa: CASSPGQGYGYTF
v_call: TRBV14; d_call: TRBD2; j_call: TRBJ2-2; cdr3_nt: TGTGCCAGCAGCCAAGAGACTAGCGGGGCGAGGGCCGGGGAGCTGTTTTTT; cdr3_aa: CASSQETSGARAGELFF
v_call: TRBV28; d_call: TRBD1; j_call: TRBJ1-6; cdr3_nt: TGTGCCAGCAGAGACGGGGACAGGGGGAATTCACCCCTCCACTTT; cdr3_aa: CASRDGDRGNSPLHF
v_call: TRBV11-2; d_call: .; j_call: TRBJ2-1; cdr3_nt: TGTGCCAGCAGCCCCTTAGACAGGATCTACAATGAGCAGTTCTTC; cdr3_aa: CASSPLDRIYNEQFF
v_call: TRBV9; d_call: .; j_call: TRBJ2-7; cdr3_nt: TGTGCCAGCAGCGCGGTGGGGGGAAACTACGAGCAGTACTTC; cdr3_aa: CASSAVGGNYEQYF
v_call: TRBV3-1/TRBV3-2; d_call: TRBD1; j_call: TRBJ1-2; cdr3_nt: TGTGCCAGCACCAAGAAGGGACAGGGAGTGACGGATGGCTACACCTTC; cdr3_aa: CASTKKGQGVTDGYTF
v_call: TRBV28; d_call: TRBD2; j_call: TRBJ2-5; cdr3_nt: TGTGCCAGCAGTTTATCCCTGAGGCTAGCGGGGGGGCGTAGTCAAGAGACCCAGTACTTC; cdr3_aa: CASSLSLRLAGGRSQETQYF
v_call: TRBV7-9; d_call: TRBD1; j_call: TRBJ2-7; cdr3_nt: TGTGCCAGCAGCTTAATGGGACAGGGGGCGGAGGAGCAGTACTTC; cdr3_aa: CASSLMGQGAEEQYF
v_call: TRBV14; d_call: TRBD2; j_call: TRBJ2-7; cdr3_nt: TGTGCCAGCAGCCACAGACTAGCCGATACCTACGAGCAGTACTTC; cdr3_aa: CASSHRLADTYEQYF